Presented here are 18 T cell receptor beta chains from one specimen sequenced in a study of blood T cell repertoires in COVID-19. The repertoire was sequenced with immunoSEQ multiplex PCR; TCRdb's copy has only in-frame clones and lacks some. The table includes around 110,000 clones, 90% detected once. Sequencing was carried out using peripheral blood. These receptors all come from a human donor with active COVID-19. The donor label of this sample is uncertain.

In DNA, the CDR3 is TGTGCCAGTAGTAAGGGCGGGACAGCCTCCTACGAGCAGTACTTC. Its translation: CASSKGGTASYEQYF. This chain connects TRBV19 to TRBJ2-7; the D gene is possibly TRBD1 (7 bases). Looked up from germline, CDR1 is LNHDA and CDR2 is SQIVND (reference sequence). The V gene lost 4 bases and the J gene lost 0 bases, with 13 bases spanning the gap. This CDR3 spans 15 amino acids.

The chain joins TRBV6-5 to TRBJ2-1; D may be TRBD2 (6 bases). CDR3 length: 14 amino acids. CDR1 and CDR2 (germline): MNHEY, SVGAGI. The V and J ends lost 7 bases and 2 bases respectively, with 12 bases between them. The CDR3: CASTAGPPYNEQFF. CDR3 nucleotides: TGTGCCAGCACTGCGGGACCCCCCTACAATGAGCAGTTCTTC.

The chain uses TRBV2 and TRBJ1-1; maybe TRBD1 (6 bases). This CDR3 comprises 15 residues. Trimming took 2 bases from V and 3 from J, leaving 13 bases between them. Germline V gives CDR1 SNHLY, CDR2 FYNNEI. The CDR3 loop is CASSELFRGDTEAFF. CDR3 nucleotide sequence: TGTGCCAGCAGTGAATTATTCAGGGGTGACACTGAAGCTTTCTTT.

V usage is TRBV11-2 and J usage is TRBJ1-3, with D tentatively TRBD1 (5 bases). CDR3 size: 17 residues. Germline V gives CDR1 SGHAT, CDR2 FQNNGV. Trimming took off 0 bases at V and 2 bases at J, with 14 bases between the two ends. The CDR3: CASSLEFREGTGNTIYF. The CDR3 nucleotides read TGTGCCAGCAGCTTAGAATTCAGGGAAGGAACTGGAAACACCATATATTTT.

The chain recombines TRBV7-2 with TRBJ1-4; 9 bases map to TRBD1. J gave up 7 bases and V 3 bases, and 6 bases lay outside the gene matches. The germline gives CDR1 SGHTA, CDR2 FQGNSA. The CDR3 contains 15 residues. CDR3 sequence (DNA): TGTGCCAGCAGCTTGGGACAGGGTAGCGGTGAAAAACTGTTTTTT. The encoded protein is CASSLGQGSGEKLFF.

V usage is TRBV7-2 and J usage is TRBJ1-1; 8 bases map to TRBD1. The CDR3 is 14 residues long. Germline assignment: CDR1 SGHTA and CDR2 FQGNSA. Unmatched junction bases numbered 8, after V lost 8 bases and J lost 3 bases. The CDR3 DNA follows: TGTGCCAGCTTGACCCGGGACAGGCACACTGAAGCTTTCTTT. Its translation is CASLTRDRHTEAFF.

The chain carries TRBV27 and TRBJ2-7, with 8 bases lining up with TRBD1. Germline assignment: CDR1 MNHEY and CDR2 SMNVEV (reference sequence). V dropped 8 bases and J dropped 5; count of bases not matched to a gene: 11. This CDR3 contains 14 residues. The CDR3 region has the DNA TGTGCCAGCCGCCGGACAGGGTCGAGGGACGAGCAGTACTTC. It is translated as CASRRTGSRDEQYF.

The gene calls are TRBV15 and TRBJ2-1; possible D gene TRBD2, 5 bases. V lost 0 bases to trimming and J lost 8 bases, with 14 bases between them. Germline V gene lookup returns CDR1 LNHNV and CDR2 YYDKDF (reference sequence). The CDR3 contains 15 residues. The CDR3 protein is CATSRDGGFGHEQFF. CDR3 sequence (DNA): TGTGCCACCAGCAGAGATGGAGGTTTCGGGCATGAGCAGTTCTTC.

CDR3 DNA sequence: TGTGCCAGCAGCGTAGCCGAGGTCAATGAGCAGTTCTTC. It specifies CASSVAEVNEQFF. The chain recombines TRBV9 with TRBJ2-1; no firm D call. V gave up 0 bases and J gave up 6 bases, with 7 bases separating them. The CDR3 covers 13 residues. The germline gives CDR1 SGDLS, CDR2 YYNGEE.

This clone has a handful of counts. The chain employs TRBV10-3 and TRBJ2-1; 12 bases match TRBD2. Germline V gene data show CDR1 as ENHRY and CDR2 as SYGVKD. Losses at the gene ends were 2 bases for V and 0 bases for J; bases not matched to a gene: 2. The CDR3 covers 17 residues. CDR3 in DNA: TGTGCCATCAGTGAGACACTAGCGGGGGGCTCCTACAATGAGCAGTTCTTC. This sequence encodes CAISETLAGGSYNEQFF.

This sequence joins TRBV5-6 and TRBJ2-1; TRBD2 aligns across 15 bases. Germline V gives CDR1 SGHDT, CDR2 YYEEEE. V lost 3 bases and J lost 8; bases outside the gene matches: 3. This CDR3 comprises 15 residues. This chain's CDR3 is CASSWGLAGGHEQFF. The CDR3 DNA reads TGTGCCAGCAGCTGGGGACTAGCGGGGGGCCATGAGCAGTTCTTC. Full variable domain (missing parts from reference TRBV5-6 and TRBJ2-1): DAGVTQSPTHLIKTRGQQVTLRCSPKSGHDTVSWYQQALGQGPQFIFQYYEEEERQRGNFPDRFSGHQFPNYSSELNVNALLLGDSALYLCASSWGLAGGHEQFFGPGTRLTVL.

The V and J genes are TRBV19 and TRBJ2-3; D gene ambiguous. Trimming removed 6 bases from V and 7 bases from J, with 17 bases in between. CDR1 is LNHDA and CDR2 is SQIVND in the germline V gene (reference sequence). There are 14 residues in the CDR3. The CDR3 sequence is CASRQTGFQNTQYF. CDR3 DNA: TGTGCCAGTAGGCAGACTGGATTTCAGAATACGCAGTATTTT.

The chain employs TRBV4-1 and TRBJ2-3, with TRBD2 matching over 9 bases. Per germline, CDR1 MGHRA and CDR2 YSYEKL. There are 15 residues in the CDR3. V lost 1 base and J lost 3; bases outside the gene matches: 2. DNA for the CDR3: TGCGCCAGCAGCCAAGGGACTAGCGCTACAGATACGCAGTATTTT. It is translated as CASSQGTSATDTQYF.

The chain is built from TRBV7-6 and TRBJ1-3; 7 nucleotides align to TRBD1. Germline V CDR1 and CDR2: SGHVS, FNYEAQ. CDR3 length: 15 residues. J gave up 4 bases and V 5 bases, and 8 bases lay outside the gene matches. The DNA of the CDR3 is TGTGCCAGCAGCAGGGGGCCGGGGACAGGAAACACCATATATTTT. This translates into CASSRGPGTGNTIYF.

The V and J genes are TRBV9 and TRBJ2-7; no definite D call. V lost 0 bases to trimming and J lost 5 bases, with 15 bases between them. The CDR3 runs to 15 residues. Germline CDR1 reads SGDLS; CDR2 reads YYNGEE. CDR3 in amino acids: CASSVGGSIGNEQYF. The CDR3 DNA sequence: TGTGCCAGCAGCGTAGGCGGTAGCATCGGTAACGAGCAGTACTTC.

The chain recombines TRBV9 with TRBJ1-1, with TRBD1 matching 10 bases. This CDR3 comprises 16 residues. Germline values: CDR1 SGDLS, CDR2 YYNGEE. The trim removed 0 bases at V and 4 bases at J, leaving 6 bases unmatched. This CDR3 is CASSVGDRGLGTEAFF. The CDR3, as DNA: TGTGCCAGCAGCGTAGGGGACAGGGGTTTGGGCACTGAAGCTTTCTTT.

The chain combines TRBV25-1 with TRBJ1-1; no firm D call. There are 14 residues in the CDR3. V dropped 0 bases and J dropped 0 bases, with 5 bases sitting between them. Per the germline V gene, CDR1 is MGHDK and CDR2 is SYGVNS. The CDR3, as DNA: TGTGCCAGCAGTGAATATTTCTTGAACACTGAAGCTTTCTTT. This encodes CASSEYFLNTEAFF.

The DNA of the CDR3 is TGCGCCAGCAGCTTGGAGGGACTCCGAAAAGAGACCCAGTACTTC. It translates to CASSLEGLRKETQYF. The rearrangement uses TRBV5-1 and TRBJ2-5; the D gene is possibly TRBD2 (6 bases). The CDR3 has 15 residues. Germline lookup yields CDR1 SGHRS and CDR2 YFSETQ. V lost 0 bases and J 3 bases, leaving 12 bases between the germline ends.